This T cell receptor beta chain was obtained from a study of Graves' ophthalmopathy and Graves' hyperthyroidism. Study-wide results and caveats: For predicting ophthalmopathy progression, the model had 55% to 71% sensitivity and roughly 72% specificity.

CDR3 length: 12 amino acids. Trimming cost V 3 bases and J 7 bases, with 9 bases left between them. Looked up from germline, CDR1 is WSHSY and CDR2 is SAAADI. Additional autoimmune diseases, uncontrolled infections, pregnancy or lactation disqualified patients. Diagnostic conclusions were grounded in clinical symptoms, serum thyroxine, TRAb, thyroid ultrasound and orbital computed tomography. RNA transcripts yielded amplified TCR beta CDR3 regions. HTBI primers primed a first-round RT-PCR, and a second-round multiplex PCR followed. One entry per CDR3 protein, called by TCRdb with MiXCR from the multiplex PCR reads. The sample has over a million distinct CDR3 sequences; about two fifths are singletons. About this clonotype: Its antigen remains unknown.

J is TRBJ1-1 and V is TRBV10-2, with D unresolved. This clonotype was obtained from an adult man with Graves' hyperthyroidism. Sequencing input: peripheral blood or thyroid tissue (not recorded which). CDR3 nucleotides: TGCGCCAGCAGTGATAGGACGGATGAAGCTTTCTTT. It yields the protein CASSDRTDEAFF.